Listed here are 26 T cell receptor beta chains from one sample, sequenced in a study of blood T cell repertoires in COVID-19. Data came from immunoSEQ multiplex PCR; TCRdb stores just in-frame clones and leaves some out. The data contain some 120,000 clones, approximately 68% of them seen just once; the ten biggest clones take up under 2.5%. The sample taken for sequencing was peripheral blood. The source of these receptors is a woman aged 70 to 79 with acute or convalescent COVID-19.

J is TRBJ1-4 and V is TRBV27; 10 bases are shared with TRBD1. The CDR3 covers 18 residues. Looked up from germline, CDR1 is MNHEY and CDR2 is SMNVEV (reference sequence). J lost 6 bases, V lost 4 bases, and 14 bases had no gene match. CDR3 residues: CASSSETGGVNSDEKLFF. The CDR3 DNA reads as TGTGCCAGCAGTTCCGAGACAGGGGGCGTAAATTCTGATGAAAAACTGTTTTTT.

V usage is TRBV18 and J usage is TRBJ2-3; possibly TRBD1 for D (6 bases). This CDR3 has 16 amino acids. V lost 8 bases to trimming and J lost 1 base, with 19 bases between them. Per germline, CDR1 KGHSH and CDR2 LQKENI. CDR3 region: CASAKGGPRRTDTQYF. For the CDR3, the DNA is TGTGCCAGCGCCAAAGGGGGTCCCCGCCGCACAGATACGCAGTATTTT. Based on the CDR3 plus reference TRBV18 and TRBJ2-3, the full variable domain is NAGVMQNPRHLVRRRGQEARLRCSPMKGHSHVYWYRQLPEEGLKFMVYLQKENIIDESGMPKERFSAEFPKEGPSILRIQQVVRGDSAAYFCASAKGGPRRTDTQYFGPGTRLTVL.

The rearrangement uses TRBV20-1 and TRBJ1-3, with no clear D. This CDR3 has 13 residues. V gave up 3 bases and J gave up 1 base, with 7 bases separating them. Germline V CDR1 and CDR2: DFQATT, SNEGSKA (reference sequence). CDR3 coding DNA: TGCAGTGCTAGTCGGGGTTCTGGAAACACCATATATTTT. Translating it yields CSASRGSGNTIYF.

The chain couples TRBV19 to TRBJ1-1; D ambiguous. V was shortened by 5 bases and J by 1 base, with 14 bases between the two germline ends. The CDR3 totals 15 residues. Germline assignment: CDR1 LNHDA and CDR2 SQIVND (reference sequence). CDR3 loop: CASSSGLSRNTEAFF. CDR3 bases: TGTGCCAGTAGTTCCGGACTATCAAGGAACACTGAAGCTTTCTTT.

The chain carries TRBV7-3 and TRBJ2-5; 7 bases map to TRBD1. Unmatched junction bases numbered 3, after V lost 5 bases and J lost 3 bases. Germline lookup yields CDR1 SGHTA and CDR2 FQGTGA. The CDR3 is 13 amino acids. CDR3 amino acids: CASSQGTEETQYF. The CDR3 DNA reads as TGTGCCAGCAGCCAAGGGACAGAAGAGACCCAGTACTTC.

This clone was recorded only once. CDR3 sequence: CASSTGYGYTF. The CDR3 DNA is TGTGCCAGCAGCACGGGCTATGGCTACACCTTC. The gene calls are TRBV7-9 and TRBJ1-2; D gene ambiguous. CDR1 is SEHNR, CDR2 FQNEAQ, per germline (reference sequence). V dropped 5 bases and J dropped 4 bases, with 5 bases sitting between them. The CDR3 extends over 11 amino acids.

V is TRBV6-6 and J is TRBJ2-3, with D possibly matching TRBD2 (5 bases). Per the germline V gene, CDR1 is MNHNY and CDR2 is SVGAGI (reference sequence). V lost 7 bases and J 1 base, leaving 18 bases between the germline ends. The CDR3 sequence is 16 residues long. Here the CDR3 DNA reads TGTGCCAGCACCCGCGACCGGGCGAGGGGCACAGATACGCAGTATTTT. This sequence encodes CASTRDRARGTDTQYF.

V gene TRBV5-6 combines with J gene TRBJ2-3; 10 bases are a match to TRBD2. There are 14 residues in the CDR3. Germline CDR1 is SGHDT and CDR2 is YYEEEE. V lost 8 bases, J lost 1 base, and 4 bases stayed unmatched. This chain's CDR3 is CASSTSGGTDTQYF. In DNA form, the CDR3 reads TGTGCCAGTTCAACTAGCGGGGGCACAGATACGCAGTATTTT.

This clone has just one count. The J gene is TRBJ2-7, the V gene TRBV7-2; tentatively, D is TRBD2 (6 bases). The CDR3 runs to 15 residues. Looked up from germline, CDR1 is SGHTA and CDR2 is FQGNSA. The V end lost 2 bases, the J end lost 4 bases, and 15 bases lay between the germline ends. CDR3 in amino acids: CASSLSVLGGYEQYF. The CDR3 DNA follows: TGTGCCAGCAGCTTAAGTGTATTGGGGGGTTACGAGCAGTACTTC.

V and J are TRBV3-1 (or the pseudogene TRBV3-2) and TRBJ1-1; D unresolved. The germline V gene has CDR1 LGHDT and CDR2 YNNKEL (reference sequence). CDR3 length equals 12 residues. Between the trimmed V and J ends, which lost 6 bases and 0 bases, there was a span of 5 bases. The CDR3 sequence is CASRLMNTEAFF. The CDR3 DNA follows: TGTGCCAGCAGGCTAATGAACACTGAAGCTTTCTTT.

The V call is TRBV5-1, the J call TRBJ2-1; 9 bases align to TRBD1. CDR3 length: 16 residues. V lost 4 bases to trimming and J lost 9 bases; unmatched junction nucleotides: 14. CDR1 and CDR2 (germline): SGHRS, YFSETQ. CDR3 in amino acids: CASSIEWGQGSGEQFF. The DNA of the CDR3 is TGCGCCAGCAGCATAGAATGGGGACAGGGTAGCGGTGAGCAGTTCTTC.

The chain employs TRBV4-3 and TRBJ2-7; tentative D call: TRBD2 (5 bases). The CDR3 totals 13 residues. Trimming took 1 base from V and 4 from J, leaving 8 bases between them. Germline V CDR1 and CDR2: LGHNA, YSLEER. CDR3 sequence: CASSQGTPYEQYF. DNA for the CDR3: TGCGCCAGCAGCCAAGGGACTCCATACGAGCAGTACTTC.

The V gene is TRBV10-2, the J gene TRBJ1-6; no definite D call. The germline V and J ends were trimmed by 7 bases and 9 bases, with 16 bases remaining between them. Germline assignment: CDR1 WSHSY and CDR2 SAAADI. The CDR3 sequence is 14 residues long. CDR3 in amino acids: CASTRGVNSSPLHF. The CDR3 DNA follows: TGCGCCAGCACTCGCGGGGTGAACAGTTCACCCCTCCACTTT.

This clone was counted only a few times. The V call is TRBV5-1, the J call TRBJ2-5; 10 positions match TRBD2. There are 15 residues in the CDR3. The V and J ends lost 1 base and 5 bases, in that order; junction bases with no gene match: 5. Per germline, CDR1 SGHRS and CDR2 YFSETQ. Here the CDR3 reads CASSLPLAGEETQYF. CDR3 DNA sequence: TGCGCCAGCAGCTTGCCTCTAGCGGGGGAGGAGACCCAGTACTTC.

The table lists this clone with a few counts. V is TRBV7-9 and J is TRBJ2-5, with D possibly matching TRBD1 (6 bases). Germline V gives CDR1 SEHNR, CDR2 FQNEAQ (reference sequence). The CDR3 runs 14 residues. V lost 5 bases to trimming and J lost 7 bases, with 17 bases between them. CDR3 in DNA: TGTGCCAGCAGCCTATACAGGGAAAAGGGGACCCAGTACTTC. Its translation is CASSLYREKGTQYF. Combining the CDR3 with reference TRBV7-9 and TRBJ2-5 gives the whole variable domain DTGVSQNPRHKITKRGQNVTFRCDPISEHNRLYWYRQTLGQGPEFLTYFQNEAQLEKSRLLSDRFSAERPKGSFSTLEIQRTEQGDSAMYLCASSLYREKGTQYFGPGTRLLVL.

This chain links TRBV11-2 with TRBJ2-7, with 11 positions matching TRBD1. CDR1 SGHAT and CDR2 FQNNGV come from the germline V gene. The ends lost 4 bases at V and 6 bases at J; junction bases unmatched: 8. There are 15 residues in the CDR3. The CDR3 loop reads CASSWGTGGDGEQYF. CDR3 nucleotides: TGTGCCAGCAGCTGGGGGACAGGGGGAGATGGCGAGCAGTACTTC.

The J gene is TRBJ2-7, the V gene TRBV24-1; 9 nucleotides align to TRBD1. Germline loops: CDR1 KGHDR, CDR2 SFDVKD. The CDR3 runs 16 residues. J was trimmed by 3 bases and V by 3 bases; bases with no gene match: 8. The CDR3 reads CATSDGQGPSCYEQYF. The CDR3 nucleotides are TGTGCCACCAGTGATGGACAGGGGCCAAGTTGCTACGAGCAGTACTTC.

The rearrangement uses TRBV19 and TRBJ2-1; possibly TRBD1 for D (5 bases). The length of the CDR3 is 14 residues. Trimming removed 1 base from V and 5 bases from J, with 9 bases in between. Germline CDR1 is LNHDA and CDR2 is SQIVND (reference sequence). CDR3 in DNA: TGTGCCAGTAGTATAGGGGGCCCCCACAATGAGCAGTTCTTC. Its protein is CASSIGGPHNEQFF.

This clone came up a few times. V is TRBV11-3 and J is TRBJ2-7, with 10 bases fitting TRBD1. The germline CDR1 and CDR2 sequences are SGHNT and YENEEA. V shed 5 bases, J shed 2 bases, and the junction held 6 bases outside the gene matches. This CDR3 spans 15 amino acids. In DNA form, the CDR3 reads TGTGCCAGCAGCCCCGGAGGACAGGGGGCCTACGAGCAGTACTTC. Its protein product is CASSPGGQGAYEQYF.

V gene TRBV19 combines with J gene TRBJ1-5; D is undetermined. V dropped 0 bases and J dropped 11 bases, with 11 bases sitting between them. The germline V gene has CDR1 LNHDA and CDR2 SQIVND (reference sequence). The CDR3 spans 13 residues. As DNA, the CDR3 is TGTGCCAGTAGTATAGAGGTTGACAAGACCCAGCATTTT. Its protein product is CASSIEVDKTQHF.

The chain joins TRBV28 to TRBJ2-1, with 9 bases fitting TRBD1. The germline gives CDR1 MDHEN, CDR2 SYDVKM. V gave up 3 bases and J gave up 5 bases; unmatched junction bases: 5. The CDR3 extends over 15 amino acids. This CDR3 is CASSFLGTGNNEQFF. The CDR3 DNA follows: TGTGCCAGCAGTTTCCTAGGGACAGGGAACAATGAGCAGTTCTTC. The full variable domain, its missing parts supplied by reference TRBV28 and TRBJ2-1, is DVKVTQSSRYLVKRTGEKVFLECVQDMDHENMFWYRQDPGLGLRLIYFSYDVKMKEKGDIPEGYSVSREKKERFSLILESASTNQTSMYLCASSFLGTGNNEQFFGPGTRLTVL.

The chain uses TRBV2 and TRBJ1-2, with 10 bases that match TRBD1. V dropped 5 bases and J dropped 4; count of bases not matched to a gene: 7. The CDR3 sequence is 15 residues long. CDR1 SNHLY and CDR2 FYNNEI come from the germline V gene. CDR3 nucleotide sequence: TGTGCCAGCAGTCGACAGGGGGCGCGAGTCTATGGCTACACCTTC. Translation: CASSRQGARVYGYTF.

The gene calls are TRBV9 and TRBJ2-5; 8 bases agree with TRBD2. The CDR3 length is 17 residues. V lost 3 bases, J lost 2 bases, and 12 bases stayed unmatched. Germline loops: CDR1 SGDLS, CDR2 YYNGEE. The CDR3 sequence: CASSALRAVAGQETQYF. The CDR3 DNA follows: TGTGCCAGCAGCGCCCTCAGGGCCGTAGCGGGACAAGAGACCCAGTACTTC.

This clone appeared a single time. V is TRBV15 and J is TRBJ1-1, with D possibly TRBD1 on 5 matching bases. There are 14 residues in the CDR3. Germline lookup yields CDR1 LNHNV and CDR2 YYDKDF (reference sequence). V was shortened by 1 base and J by 6 bases, with 12 bases between the two germline ends. The CDR3 spells CATSRAQGYPEAFF. For the CDR3, the DNA is TGTGCCACCAGCAGAGCCCAGGGTTACCCTGAAGCTTTCTTT.

The chain links TRBV2 to TRBJ1-2, with 7 positions matching TRBD1. Trimming at V came to 10 bases and at J to 7 bases, leaving 9 bases not matched to a gene. The germline gives CDR1 SNHLY, CDR2 FYNNEI. The CDR3 consists of 12 residues. DNA of the CDR3: TGTGCCATCCCGGGACAGAGCTTTGGCTACACCTTC. It translates to CAIPGQSFGYTF.

The sample holds a few counts of this clone. The V call is TRBV7-2, the J call TRBJ2-5; 8 bases line up with TRBD1. CDR3 length equals 17 residues. Trimming took 1 base from V and 4 from J; bases not matched to a gene: 11. Germline values: CDR1 SGHTA, CDR2 FQGNSA. CDR3 residues: CASSLDPPGGVLETQYF. The CDR3 bases are TGTGCCAGCAGCTTAGACCCACCAGGGGGCGTATTAGAGACCCAGTACTTC. Variable domain in full (rest from reference TRBV7-2 and TRBJ2-5): GAGVSQSPSNKVTEKGKDVELRCDPISGHTALYWYRQSLGQGLEFLIYFQGNSAPDKSGLPSDRFSAERTGGSVSTLTIQRTQQEDSAVYLCASSLDPPGGVLETQYFGPGTRLLVL.